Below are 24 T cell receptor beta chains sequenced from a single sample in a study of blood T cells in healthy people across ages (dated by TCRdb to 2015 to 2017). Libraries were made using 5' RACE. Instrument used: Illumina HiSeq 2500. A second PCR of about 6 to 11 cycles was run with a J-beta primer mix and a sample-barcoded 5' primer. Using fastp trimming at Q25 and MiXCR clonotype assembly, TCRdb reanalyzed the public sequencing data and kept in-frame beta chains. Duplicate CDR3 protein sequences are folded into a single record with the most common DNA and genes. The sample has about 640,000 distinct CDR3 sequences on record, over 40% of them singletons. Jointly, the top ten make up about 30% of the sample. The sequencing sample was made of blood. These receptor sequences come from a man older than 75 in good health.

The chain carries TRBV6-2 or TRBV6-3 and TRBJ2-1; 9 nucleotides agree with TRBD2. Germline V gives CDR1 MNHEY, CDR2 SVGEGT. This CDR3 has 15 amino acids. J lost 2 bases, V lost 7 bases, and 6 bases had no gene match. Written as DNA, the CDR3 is TGTGCCAGCAACCTAGCGGGGCCAACCTACAATGAGCAGTTCTTC. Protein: CASNLAGPTYNEQFF.

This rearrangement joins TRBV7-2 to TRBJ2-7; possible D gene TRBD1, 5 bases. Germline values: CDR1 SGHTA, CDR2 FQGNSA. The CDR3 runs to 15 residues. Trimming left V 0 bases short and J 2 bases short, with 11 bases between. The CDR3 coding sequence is TGTGCCAGCAGCTTAGCCGGAAGACAGACCTACGAGCAGTACTTC. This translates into CASSLAGRQTYEQYF.

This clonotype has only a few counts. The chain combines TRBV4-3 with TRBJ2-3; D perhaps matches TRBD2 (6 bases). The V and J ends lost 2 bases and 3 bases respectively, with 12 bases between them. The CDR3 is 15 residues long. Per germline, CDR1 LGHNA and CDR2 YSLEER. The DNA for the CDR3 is TGCGCCAGCAGCCAATTCGGGGGAAGGACAGATACGCAGTATTTT. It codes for CASSQFGGRTDTQYF.

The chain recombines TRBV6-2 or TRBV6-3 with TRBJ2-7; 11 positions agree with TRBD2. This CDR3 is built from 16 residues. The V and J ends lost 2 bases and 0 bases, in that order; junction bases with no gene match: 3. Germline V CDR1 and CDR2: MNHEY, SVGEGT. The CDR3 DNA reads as TGTGCCAGCAGTTACCCGGGACTAGCGGACTCCTACGAGCAGTACTTC. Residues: CASSYPGLADSYEQYF.

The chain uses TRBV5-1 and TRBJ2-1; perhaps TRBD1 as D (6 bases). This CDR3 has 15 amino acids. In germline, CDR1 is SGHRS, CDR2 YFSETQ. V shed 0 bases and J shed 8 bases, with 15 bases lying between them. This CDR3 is CASSLVTGRVYEQFF. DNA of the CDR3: TGCGCCAGCAGCTTGGTTACAGGGAGAGTTTATGAGCAGTTCTTC.

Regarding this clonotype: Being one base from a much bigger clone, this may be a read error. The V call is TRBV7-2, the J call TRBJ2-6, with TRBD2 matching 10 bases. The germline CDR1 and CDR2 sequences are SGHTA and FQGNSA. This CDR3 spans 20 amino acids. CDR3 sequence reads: CASSLVAGGRSSSGANALTF. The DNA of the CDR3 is TGTGCCAGCAGCTTAGTAGCGGGGGGCCGATCAAGCTCTGGGGCCAACGCCCTGACTTTC.

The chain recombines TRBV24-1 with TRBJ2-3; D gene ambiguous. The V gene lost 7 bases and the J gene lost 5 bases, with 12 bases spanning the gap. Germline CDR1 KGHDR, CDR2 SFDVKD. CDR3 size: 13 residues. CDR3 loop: CATSPSIGDTQYF. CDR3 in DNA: TGTGCCACCAGCCCCTCGATAGGAGATACGCAGTATTTT.

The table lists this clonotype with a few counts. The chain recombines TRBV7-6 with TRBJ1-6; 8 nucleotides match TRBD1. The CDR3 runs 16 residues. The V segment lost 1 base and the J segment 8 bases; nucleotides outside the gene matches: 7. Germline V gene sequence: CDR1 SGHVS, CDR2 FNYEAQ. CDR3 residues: CASSLEAATGDSPLHF. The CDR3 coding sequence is TGTGCCAGCAGCTTAGAAGCCGCGACAGGGGATTCACCCCTCCACTTT.

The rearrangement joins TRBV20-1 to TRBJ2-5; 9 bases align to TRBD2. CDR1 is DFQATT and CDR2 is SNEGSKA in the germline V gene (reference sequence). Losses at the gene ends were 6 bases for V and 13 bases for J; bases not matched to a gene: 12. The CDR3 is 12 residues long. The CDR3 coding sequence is TGCAGTGCCAGCTCCACTAGCGGGCTCTTGTACTTC. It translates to CSASSTSGLLYF.

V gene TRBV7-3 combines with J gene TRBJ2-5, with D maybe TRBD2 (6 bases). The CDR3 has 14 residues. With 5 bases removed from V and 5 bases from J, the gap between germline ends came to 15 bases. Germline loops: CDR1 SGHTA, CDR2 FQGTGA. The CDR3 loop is CASSPAGGVETQYF. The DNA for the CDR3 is TGTGCCAGCAGCCCAGCCGGGGGAGTGGAGACCCAGTACTTC.

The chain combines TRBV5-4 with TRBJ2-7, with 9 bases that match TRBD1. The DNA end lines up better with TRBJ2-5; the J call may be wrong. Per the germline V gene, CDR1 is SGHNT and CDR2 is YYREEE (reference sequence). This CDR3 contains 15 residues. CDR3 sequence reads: CASSIAGTGSETQYF. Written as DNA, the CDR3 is TGTGCCAGCAGCATAGCCGGGACAGGGTCCGAGACCCAGTACTTC.

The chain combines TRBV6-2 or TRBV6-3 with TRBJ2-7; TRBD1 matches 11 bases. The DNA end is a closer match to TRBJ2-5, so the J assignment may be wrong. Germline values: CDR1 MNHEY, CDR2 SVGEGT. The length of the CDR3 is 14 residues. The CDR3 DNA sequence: TGTGCCAGCCGGCGGACAGGGGGCCCCGAGACCCAGTACTTC. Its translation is CASRRTGGPETQYF.

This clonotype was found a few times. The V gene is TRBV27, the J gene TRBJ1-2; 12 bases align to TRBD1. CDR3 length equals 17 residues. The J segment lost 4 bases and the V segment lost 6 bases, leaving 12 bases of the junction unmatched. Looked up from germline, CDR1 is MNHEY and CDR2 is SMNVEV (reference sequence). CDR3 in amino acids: CASSPYGTGGRSYGYTF. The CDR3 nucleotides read TGTGCCAGCAGCCCTTACGGGACAGGGGGCAGGAGCTATGGCTACACCTTC.

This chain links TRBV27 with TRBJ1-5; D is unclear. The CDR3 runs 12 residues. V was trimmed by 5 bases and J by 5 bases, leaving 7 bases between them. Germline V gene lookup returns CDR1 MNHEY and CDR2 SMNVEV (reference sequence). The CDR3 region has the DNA TGTGCCAGCAGTCCCCTGCATCAGCCCCAGCATTTT. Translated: CASSPLHQPQHF.

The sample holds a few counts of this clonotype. The CDR3 region has the DNA TGCGCCAGCAGCCCCGGGACTAGCGGGGGGGCCACGTATTTT. Translating it yields CASSPGTSGGATYF. V usage is TRBV5-1 and J usage is TRBJ2-3; 16 bases line up with TRBD2. The germline gives CDR1 SGHRS, CDR2 YFSETQ. V shed 4 bases, J shed 14 bases, and the junction held 7 bases outside the gene matches. CDR3 length: 14 amino acids.

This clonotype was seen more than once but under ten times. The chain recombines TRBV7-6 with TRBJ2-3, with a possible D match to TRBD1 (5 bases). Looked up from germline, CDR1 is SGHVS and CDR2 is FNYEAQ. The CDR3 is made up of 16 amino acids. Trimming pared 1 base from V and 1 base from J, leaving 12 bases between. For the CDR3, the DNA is TGTGCCAGCAGCTTAGGTCCGGCGACAGGCACAGATACGCAGTATTTT. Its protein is CASSLGPATGTDTQYF. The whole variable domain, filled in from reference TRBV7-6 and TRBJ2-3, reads GAGVSQSPRYKVTKRGQDVALRCDPISGHVSLYWYRQALGQGPEFLTYFNYEAQQDKSGLPNDRFSAERPEGSISTLTIQRTEQRDSAMYRCASSLGPATGTDTQYFGPGTRLTVL.

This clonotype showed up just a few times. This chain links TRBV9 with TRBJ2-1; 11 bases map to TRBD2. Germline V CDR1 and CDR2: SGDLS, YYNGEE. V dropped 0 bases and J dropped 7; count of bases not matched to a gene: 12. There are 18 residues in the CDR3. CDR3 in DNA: TGTGCCAGCAGCGTAGCAGCCTTACTAGCGGGAGAAGGAAATGAGCAGTTCTTC. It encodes CASSVAALLAGEGNEQFF.

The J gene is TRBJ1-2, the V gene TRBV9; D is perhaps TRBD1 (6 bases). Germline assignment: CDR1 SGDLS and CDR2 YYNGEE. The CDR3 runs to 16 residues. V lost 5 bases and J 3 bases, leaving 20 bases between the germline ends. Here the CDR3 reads CASRQLQGRRDYGYTF. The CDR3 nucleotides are TGTGCCAGCAGACAACTTCAGGGGAGGAGGGACTATGGCTACACCTTC.

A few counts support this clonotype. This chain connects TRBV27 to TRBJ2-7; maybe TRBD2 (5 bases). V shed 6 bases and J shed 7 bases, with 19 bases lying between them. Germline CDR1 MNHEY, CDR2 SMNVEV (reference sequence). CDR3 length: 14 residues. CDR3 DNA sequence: TGTGCCAGCAGGAGGGCAGGAACACCTGAAGAGCAGTACTTC. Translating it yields CASRRAGTPEEQYF.

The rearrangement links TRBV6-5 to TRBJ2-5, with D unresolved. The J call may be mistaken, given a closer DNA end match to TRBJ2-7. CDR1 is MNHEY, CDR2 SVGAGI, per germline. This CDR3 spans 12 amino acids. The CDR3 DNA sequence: TGTGCCAGCAGTTACTCACGGAGCGAGCAGTACTTC. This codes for CASSYSRSEQYF.

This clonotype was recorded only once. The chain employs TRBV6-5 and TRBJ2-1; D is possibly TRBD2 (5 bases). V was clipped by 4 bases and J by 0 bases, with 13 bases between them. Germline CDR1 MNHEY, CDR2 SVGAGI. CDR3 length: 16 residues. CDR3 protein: CASSSMTTYSYNEQFF. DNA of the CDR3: TGTGCCAGCAGTTCCATGACTACCTACTCCTACAATGAGCAGTTCTTC.

Here the CDR3 reads CASSQEVRGASYNSPLHF. CDR3 in DNA: TGCGCCAGCAGCCAAGAAGTTCGAGGGGCCAGCTATAATTCACCCCTCCACTTT. The rearrangement links TRBV4-3 to TRBJ1-6; a weak D match, TRBD1 (5 bases). The CDR3 has 18 amino acids. V was shortened by 0 bases and J by 3 bases, with 15 bases between the two germline ends. The germline V gene encodes CDR1 LGHNA and CDR2 YSLEER.

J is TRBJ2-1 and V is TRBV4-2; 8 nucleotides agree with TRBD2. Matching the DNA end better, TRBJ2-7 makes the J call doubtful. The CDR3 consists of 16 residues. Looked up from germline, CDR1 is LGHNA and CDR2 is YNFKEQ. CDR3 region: CASRGSAGGTYNEQYF. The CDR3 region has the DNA TGTGCCAGCCGCGGATCCGCGGGGGGCACCTACAATGAGCAGTACTTC.

CDR3 in DNA: TGTGCCAGCAGTCCTAACACCGCTAACACTGAAGCTTTCTTT. Its translation is CASSPNTANTEAFF. The V gene is TRBV27, the J gene TRBJ1-1, with no clear D. V lost 5 bases, J lost 2 bases, and 12 bases lay in between. Per germline, CDR1 MNHEY and CDR2 SMNVEV (reference sequence). CDR3 length: 14 residues.